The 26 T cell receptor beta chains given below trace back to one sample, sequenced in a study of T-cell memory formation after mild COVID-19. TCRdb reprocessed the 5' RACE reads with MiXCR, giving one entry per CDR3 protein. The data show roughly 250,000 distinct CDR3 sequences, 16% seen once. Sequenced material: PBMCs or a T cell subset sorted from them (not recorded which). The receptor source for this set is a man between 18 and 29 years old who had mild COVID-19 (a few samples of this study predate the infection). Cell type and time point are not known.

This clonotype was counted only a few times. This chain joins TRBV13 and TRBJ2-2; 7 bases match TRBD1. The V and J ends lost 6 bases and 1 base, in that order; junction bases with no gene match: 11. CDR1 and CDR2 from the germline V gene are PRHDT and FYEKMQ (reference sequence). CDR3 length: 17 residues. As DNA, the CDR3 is TGTGCCAGCAGTTACCCGTACAGGGGAAGGAACACCGGGGAGCTGTTTTTT. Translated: CASSYPYRGRNTGELFF.

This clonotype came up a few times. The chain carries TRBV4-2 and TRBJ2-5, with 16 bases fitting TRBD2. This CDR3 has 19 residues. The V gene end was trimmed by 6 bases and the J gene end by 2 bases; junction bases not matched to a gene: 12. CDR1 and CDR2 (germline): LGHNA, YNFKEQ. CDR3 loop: CASSHPGTSGGERQETQYF. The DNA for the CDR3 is TGTGCCAGCAGTCACCCTGGGACTAGCGGGGGGGAACGACAAGAGACCCAGTACTTC.

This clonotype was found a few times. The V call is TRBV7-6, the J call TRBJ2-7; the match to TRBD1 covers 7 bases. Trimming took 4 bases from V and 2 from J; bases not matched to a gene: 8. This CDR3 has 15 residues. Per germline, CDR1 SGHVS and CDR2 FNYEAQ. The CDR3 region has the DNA TGTGCCAGCAGCTCACAAGGGACAGTGGCCTACGAGCAGTACTTC. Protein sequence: CASSSQGTVAYEQYF.

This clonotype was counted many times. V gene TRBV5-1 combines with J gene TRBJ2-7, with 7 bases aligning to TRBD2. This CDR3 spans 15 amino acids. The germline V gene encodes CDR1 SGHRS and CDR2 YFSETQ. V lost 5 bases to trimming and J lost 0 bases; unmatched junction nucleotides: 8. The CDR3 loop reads CASRTSATRSYEQYF. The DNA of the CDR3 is TGCGCCAGCAGAACTAGCGCTACACGCTCCTACGAGCAGTACTTC.

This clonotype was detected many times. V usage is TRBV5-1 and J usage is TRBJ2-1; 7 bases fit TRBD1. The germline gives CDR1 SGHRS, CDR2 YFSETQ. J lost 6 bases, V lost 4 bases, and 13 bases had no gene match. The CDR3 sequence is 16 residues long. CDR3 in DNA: TGCGCCAGCAGCACGGCCCAGGGGGTCACTAGCAATGAGCAGTTCTTC. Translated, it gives CASSTAQGVTSNEQFF.

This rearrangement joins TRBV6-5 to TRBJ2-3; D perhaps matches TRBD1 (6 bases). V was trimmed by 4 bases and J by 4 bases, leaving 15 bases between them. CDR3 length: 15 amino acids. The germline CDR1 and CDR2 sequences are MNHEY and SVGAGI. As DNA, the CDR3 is TGTGCCAGCAGTTCTCGGACAGCCTCTGCAGATACGCAGTATTTT. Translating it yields CASSSRTASADTQYF.

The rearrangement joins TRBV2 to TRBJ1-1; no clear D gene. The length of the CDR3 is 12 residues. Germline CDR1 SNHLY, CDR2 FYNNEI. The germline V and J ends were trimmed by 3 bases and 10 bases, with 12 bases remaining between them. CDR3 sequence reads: CASSDWVRGAFF. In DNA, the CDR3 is TGTGCCAGCAGTGATTGGGTCCGAGGAGCTTTCTTT. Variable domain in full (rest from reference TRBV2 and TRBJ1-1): EPEVTQTPSHQVTQMGQEVILRCVPISNHLYFYWYRQILGQKVEFLVSFYNNEISEKSEIFDDQFSVERPDGSNFTLKIRSTKLEDSAMYFCASSDWVRGAFFGQGTRLTVV.

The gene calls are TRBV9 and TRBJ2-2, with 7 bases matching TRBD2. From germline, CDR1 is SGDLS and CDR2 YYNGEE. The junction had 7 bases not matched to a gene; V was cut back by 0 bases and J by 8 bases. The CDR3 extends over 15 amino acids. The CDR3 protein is CASSVVGGSPGELFF. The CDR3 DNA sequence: TGTGCCAGCAGCGTAGTGGGGGGGTCCCCTGGGGAGCTGTTTTTT.

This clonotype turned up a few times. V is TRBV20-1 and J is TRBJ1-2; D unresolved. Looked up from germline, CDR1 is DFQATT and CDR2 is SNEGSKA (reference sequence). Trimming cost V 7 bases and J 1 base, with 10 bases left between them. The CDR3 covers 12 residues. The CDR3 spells CSVLTLNYGYTF. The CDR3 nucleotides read TGCAGTGTTCTAACTCTTAACTATGGCTACACCTTC.

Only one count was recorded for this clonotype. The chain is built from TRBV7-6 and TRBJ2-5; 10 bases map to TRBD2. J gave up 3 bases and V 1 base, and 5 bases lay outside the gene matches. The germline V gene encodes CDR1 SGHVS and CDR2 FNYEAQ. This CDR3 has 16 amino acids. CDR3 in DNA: TGTGCCAGCAGCTTAGTCCCTAGCGGGAGTAAAGAGACCCAGTACTTC. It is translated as CASSLVPSGSKETQYF.

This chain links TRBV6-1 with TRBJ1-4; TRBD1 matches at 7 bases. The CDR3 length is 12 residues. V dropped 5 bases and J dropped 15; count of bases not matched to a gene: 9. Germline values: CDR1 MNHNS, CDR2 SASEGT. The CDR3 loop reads CASSPPGTDVFF. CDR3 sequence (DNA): TGTGCCAGCAGTCCTCCCGGGACAGACGTGTTTTTT.

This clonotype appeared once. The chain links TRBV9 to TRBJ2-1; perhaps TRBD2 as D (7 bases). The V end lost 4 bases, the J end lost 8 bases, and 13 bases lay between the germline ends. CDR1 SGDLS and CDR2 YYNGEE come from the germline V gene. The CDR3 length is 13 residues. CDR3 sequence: CASSRGGGYEQFF. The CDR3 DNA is TGTGCCAGCAGCAGAGGGGGGGGCTATGAGCAGTTCTTC.

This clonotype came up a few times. In DNA, the CDR3 is TGTGCCAGCAGCCCAGGGGAAAAACTGTTTTTT. It translates to CASSPGEKLFF. The chain joins TRBV7-9 to TRBJ1-4; maybe TRBD1 (5 bases). This CDR3 is built from 11 residues. Germline CDR1 reads SEHNR; CDR2 reads FQNEAQ (reference sequence). Trimming cost V 5 bases and J 8 bases, with 6 bases left between them. The full variable domain, with the rest looked up from reference TRBV7-9 and TRBJ1-4, is DTGVSQNPRHKITKRGQNVTFRCDPISEHNRLYWYRQTLGQGPEFLTYFQNEAQLEKSRLLSDRFSAERPKGSFSTLEIQRTEQGDSAMYLCASSPGEKLFFGSGTQLSVL.

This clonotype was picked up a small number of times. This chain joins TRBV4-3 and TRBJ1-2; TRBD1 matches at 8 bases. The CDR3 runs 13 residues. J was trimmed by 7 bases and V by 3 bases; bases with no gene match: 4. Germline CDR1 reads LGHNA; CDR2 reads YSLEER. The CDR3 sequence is CASSQGQERGYTF. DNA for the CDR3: TGCGCCAGCAGCCAGGGACAGGAGCGTGGCTACACCTTC.

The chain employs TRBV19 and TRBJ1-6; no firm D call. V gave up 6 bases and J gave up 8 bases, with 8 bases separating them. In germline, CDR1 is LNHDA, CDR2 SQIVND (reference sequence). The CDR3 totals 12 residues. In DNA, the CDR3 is TGTGCCAGTAGACTATGGGATTCACCCCTCCACTTT. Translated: CASRLWDSPLHF.

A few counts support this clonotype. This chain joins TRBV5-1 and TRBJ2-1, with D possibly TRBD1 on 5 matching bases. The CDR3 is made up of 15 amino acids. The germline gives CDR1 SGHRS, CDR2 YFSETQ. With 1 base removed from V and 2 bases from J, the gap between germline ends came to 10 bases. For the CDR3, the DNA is TGCGCCAGCAGCTTGTCTGGACAAGCCTACAATGAGCAGTTCTTC. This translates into CASSLSGQAYNEQFF.

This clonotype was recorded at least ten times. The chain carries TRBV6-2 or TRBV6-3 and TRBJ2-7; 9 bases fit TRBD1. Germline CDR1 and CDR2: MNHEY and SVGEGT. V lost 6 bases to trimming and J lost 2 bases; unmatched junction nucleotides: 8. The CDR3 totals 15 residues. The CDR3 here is CASRPTGTGTYEQYV. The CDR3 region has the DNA TGTGCCAGCAGACCTACCGGGACAGGGACCTACGAGCAGTACGTC.

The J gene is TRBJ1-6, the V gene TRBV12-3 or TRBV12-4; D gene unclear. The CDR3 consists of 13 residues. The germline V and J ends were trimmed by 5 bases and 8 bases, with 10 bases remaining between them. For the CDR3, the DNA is TGTGCCAGCAGTCGAGTGGACGATTCACCCCTCCACTTT. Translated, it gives CASSRVDDSPLHF.

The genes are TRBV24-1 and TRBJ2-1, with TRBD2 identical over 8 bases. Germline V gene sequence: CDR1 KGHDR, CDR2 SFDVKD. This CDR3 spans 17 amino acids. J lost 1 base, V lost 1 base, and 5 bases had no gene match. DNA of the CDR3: TGTGCCACCAGTGATTTTCGGGGGGGTGGATCCTACAATGAGCAGTTCTTC. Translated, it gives CATSDFRGGGSYNEQFF.

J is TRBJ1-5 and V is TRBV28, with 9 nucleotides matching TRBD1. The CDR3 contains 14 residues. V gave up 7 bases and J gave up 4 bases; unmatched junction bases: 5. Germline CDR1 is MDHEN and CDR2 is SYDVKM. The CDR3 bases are TGTGCCAGCACGCCGGGACAGGGAAATCAGCCCCAGCATTTT. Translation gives CASTPGQGNQPQHF.

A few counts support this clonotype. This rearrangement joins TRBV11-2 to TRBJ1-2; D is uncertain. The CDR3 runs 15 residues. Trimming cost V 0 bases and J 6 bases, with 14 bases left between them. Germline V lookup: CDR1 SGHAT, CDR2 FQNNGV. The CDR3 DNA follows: TGTGCCAGCAGCTTAGATAGGTTGGCGTGGGATGGCTACACCTTC. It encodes CASSLDRLAWDGYTF.

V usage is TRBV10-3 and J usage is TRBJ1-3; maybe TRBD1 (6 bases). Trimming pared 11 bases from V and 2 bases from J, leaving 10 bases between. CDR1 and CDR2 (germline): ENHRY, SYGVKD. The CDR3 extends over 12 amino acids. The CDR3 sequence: CAVGTTGNTIYF. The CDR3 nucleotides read TGTGCCGTCGGGACAACTGGAAACACCATATATTTT.

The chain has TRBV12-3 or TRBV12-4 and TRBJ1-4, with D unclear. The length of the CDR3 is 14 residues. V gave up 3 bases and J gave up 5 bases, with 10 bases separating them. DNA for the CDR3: TGTGCCAGCAGTTTCCGCAGACGGAATGAAAAACTGTTTTTT. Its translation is CASSFRRRNEKLFF.

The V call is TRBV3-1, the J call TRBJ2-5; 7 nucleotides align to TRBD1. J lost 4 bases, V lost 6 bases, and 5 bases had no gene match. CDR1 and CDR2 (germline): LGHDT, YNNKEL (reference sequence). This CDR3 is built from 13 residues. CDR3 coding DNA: TGTGCCAGCAGGGACCGGGACAGAGAGACCCAGTACTTC. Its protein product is CASRDRDRETQYF.

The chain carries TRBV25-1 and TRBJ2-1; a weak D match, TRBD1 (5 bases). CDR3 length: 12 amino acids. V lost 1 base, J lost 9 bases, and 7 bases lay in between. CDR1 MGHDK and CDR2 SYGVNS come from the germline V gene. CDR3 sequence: CASSEWGGEQFF. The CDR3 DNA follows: TGTGCCAGCAGTGAATGGGGCGGTGAGCAGTTCTTC.

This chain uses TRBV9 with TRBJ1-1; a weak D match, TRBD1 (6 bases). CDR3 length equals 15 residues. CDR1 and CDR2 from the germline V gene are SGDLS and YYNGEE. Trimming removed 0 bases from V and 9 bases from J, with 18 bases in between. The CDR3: CASSVGPQGHMKAFF. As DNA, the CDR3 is TGTGCCAGCAGCGTAGGCCCCCAGGGACATATGAAAGCTTTCTTT.